The clone carrying this T cell receptor (beta chain) is a singleton in its sample. Its target is unknown. Germline CDR1 and CDR2: SGHVS and FQNEAQ. CDR3 length: 15 amino acids. The ends lost 3 bases at V and 2 bases at J; junction bases unmatched: 5. These data are taken from a study of cytomegalovirus exposure and HLA in healthy donors. Study results and limitations: The number of N-insertions in an Asian-associated ancestry cluster was reportedly below the approximately 600-donor mean in a later analysis.

Primers for the PCR totalled 60 Vbeta and 13 Jbeta. The assay was immunoSEQ multiplex PCR, and TCRdb's table has in-frame clones only and misses some. The table lists over 150,000 clones, 77% of them singletons, with 2.6% in the top ten. This TCR was sampled from a woman in her thirties or forties in good health and CMV-seropositive. Specimen: PBMCs. The chain links TRBV7-8 to TRBJ2-7, with TRBD1 identical over 9 bases. The CDR3 sequence: CASSLKRDRAYEQYF. CDR3 DNA: TGTGCCAGCAGCTTGAAGAGGGACAGGGCCTACGAGCAGTACTTC.